A single sample gave rise to the 14 T cell receptor beta chains below, sequenced in a study of beta chain features in type 1 diabetes. Reverse transcription of all isolated RNA meant that expressed TCRB transcripts were sequenced. TCRdb's table, derived via immunoSEQ multiplex PCR, lists solely in-frame clones and lacks some. Here the sample spans 810,000 or so clones, 17% being singletons. Material: naive CD4+ T cells from blood. These receptors came from a young woman in good health.

The V call is TRBV7-9, the J call TRBJ2-3, with TRBD1 identical over 12 bases. CDR1 and CDR2 from the germline V gene are SEHNR and FQNEAQ (reference sequence). The CDR3 covers 15 residues. The V gene end was trimmed by 10 bases and the J gene end by 4 bases; junction bases not matched to a gene: 9. This CDR3 is CATTAGTGGADTQYF. Here the CDR3 DNA reads TGTGCCACCACCGCAGGGACAGGGGGCGCAGATACGCAGTATTTT.

The chain is built from TRBV7-2 and TRBJ1-1; maybe TRBD1 (5 bases). The germline V gene encodes CDR1 SGHTA and CDR2 FQGNSA. The CDR3 runs 15 residues. V was shortened by 2 bases and J by 0 bases, with 10 bases between the two germline ends. The CDR3 DNA reads as TGTGCCAGCAGCTTAACAGGAGCCATGAACACTGAAGCTTTCTTT. Protein sequence: CASSLTGAMNTEAFF.

The chain couples TRBV7-8 to TRBJ2-1; 12 nucleotides align to TRBD2. V gave up 1 base and J gave up 6 bases; unmatched junction bases: 10. CDR3 size: 18 residues. Germline CDR1 is SGHVS and CDR2 is FQNEAQ. The CDR3 DNA sequence: TGTGCCAGCAGCTTAGGCAGACTAGCGGGAGACTCCGGCAATGAGCAGTTCTTC. This gives the protein CASSLGRLAGDSGNEQFF.

This clone appeared a few times. The chain is built from TRBV7-3 and TRBJ2-5; no definite D call. Trimming stripped 5 bases from V and 5 bases from J, with 12 bases between. The CDR3 length is 13 residues. CDR1 is SGHTA and CDR2 is FQGTGA in the germline V gene. The CDR3 here is CASSPAAMETQYF. DNA of the CDR3: TGTGCCAGCAGCCCCGCGGCGATGGAGACCCAGTACTTC.

The sample holds a few counts of this clone. The chain couples TRBV4-1 to TRBJ2-2; 10 positions match TRBD1. Germline CDR1 reads MGHRA; CDR2 reads YSYEKL. The CDR3 spans 17 residues. The V and J ends lost 4 bases and 3 bases, in that order; junction bases with no gene match: 8. The CDR3 coding sequence is TGCGCCAGCAGCCGCCTGGGACAGGGGCCGCACACCGGGGAGCTGTTTTTT. Translating gives CASSRLGQGPHTGELFF.

Points on this clone: This same CDR3 is encoded by further DNA sequences in the sample. The chain combines TRBV2 with TRBJ1-1; possibly TRBD1 for D (5 bases). CDR1 is SNHLY and CDR2 is FYNNEI in the germline V gene. This CDR3 contains 13 residues. With 5 bases removed from V and 1 base from J, the gap between germline ends came to 8 bases. The CDR3 protein is CASSTTGNTEAFF. The CDR3 coding sequence is TGTGCCAGCAGTACAACAGGGAACACTGAAGCTTTCTTT.

Comments on this clone: Other DNA sequences in the same sample also yield this CDR3. The chain employs TRBV6-5 and TRBJ2-7; D is unclear. V was shortened by 0 bases and J by 0 bases, with 6 bases between the two germline ends. Germline lookup yields CDR1 MNHEY and CDR2 SVGAGI. The CDR3 contains 14 residues. CDR3 residues: CASSYSGSSYEQYF. Written as DNA, the CDR3 is TGTGCCAGCAGTTACTCGGGTTCCTCCTACGAGCAGTACTTC.

The V gene is TRBV5-6, the J gene TRBJ1-4; the D is unclear. Germline values: CDR1 SGHDT, CDR2 YYEEEE. The germline V and J ends were trimmed by 3 bases and 0 bases, with 6 bases remaining between them. The CDR3 sequence is 14 residues long. The CDR3 sequence: CASSSTPTNEKLFF. The CDR3 region has the DNA TGTGCCAGCAGCTCGACACCAACTAATGAAAAACTGTTTTTT.

The chain uses TRBV7-2 and TRBJ1-1, with D possibly matching TRBD1 (6 bases). Germline loops: CDR1 SGHTA, CDR2 FQGNSA. V lost 4 bases, J lost 6 bases, and 12 bases lay in between. The CDR3 loop spans 13 amino acids. This CDR3 reads CASSYQGRSEAFF. The CDR3, as DNA: TGTGCCAGCAGCTATCAGGGGAGGTCTGAAGCTTTCTTT.

V is TRBV27 and J is TRBJ2-1; D remains ambiguous. There are 11 residues in the CDR3. CDR1 is MNHEY, CDR2 SMNVEV, per germline (reference sequence). V dropped 2 bases and J dropped 9 bases, with 5 bases sitting between them. The CDR3 sequence: CASSLGIEQFF. CDR3 nucleotide sequence: TGTGCCAGCAGTTTAGGTATTGAGCAGTTCTTC.

V and J are TRBV29-1 and TRBJ1-2, with 10 bases matching TRBD1. The J segment lost 6 bases and the V segment lost 6 bases, leaving 4 bases of the junction unmatched. This CDR3 is 12 amino acids long. Germline V gene lookup returns CDR1 SQVTM and CDR2 ANQGSEA. CDR3 residues: CSVGTGENGYTF. CDR3 sequence (DNA): TGCAGCGTGGGGACAGGGGAGAATGGCTACACCTTC.

The chain is built from TRBV4-2 and TRBJ2-4; 7 bases align to TRBD2. From germline, CDR1 is LGHNA and CDR2 YNFKEQ. The CDR3 sequence is 15 residues long. V lost 5 bases to trimming and J lost 4 bases; unmatched junction nucleotides: 8. CDR3 coding DNA: TGTGCCAGCAGCTTGCGACGGGGGGAGAAAAACATTCAGTACTTC. Its protein is CASSLRRGEKNIQYF.

This clone occurred a few times. The gene calls are TRBV5-4 and TRBJ1-1, with D possibly matching TRBD1 (5 bases). The V end was cut by 0 bases, the J end by 7 bases, with 13 bases between. The V gene's germline CDR1 is SGHNT and CDR2 YYREEE (reference sequence). The CDR3 loop spans 14 amino acids. This CDR3 reads CASSLVGTPSEAFF. CDR3 nucleotides: TGTGCCAGCAGCTTGGTTGGGACCCCGAGTGAAGCTTTCTTT.

This clone came up a few times. The chain is built from TRBV27 and TRBJ2-1, with a possible D match to TRBD2 (6 bases). Germline CDR1 MNHEY, CDR2 SMNVEV (reference sequence). This CDR3 region has 13 residues. Trimming took 8 bases from V and 1 from J, leaving 9 bases between them. CDR3 nucleotides: TGTGCCAGCCGGGACTTATCCTACAATGAGCAGTTCTTC. Amino acids: CASRDLSYNEQFF.